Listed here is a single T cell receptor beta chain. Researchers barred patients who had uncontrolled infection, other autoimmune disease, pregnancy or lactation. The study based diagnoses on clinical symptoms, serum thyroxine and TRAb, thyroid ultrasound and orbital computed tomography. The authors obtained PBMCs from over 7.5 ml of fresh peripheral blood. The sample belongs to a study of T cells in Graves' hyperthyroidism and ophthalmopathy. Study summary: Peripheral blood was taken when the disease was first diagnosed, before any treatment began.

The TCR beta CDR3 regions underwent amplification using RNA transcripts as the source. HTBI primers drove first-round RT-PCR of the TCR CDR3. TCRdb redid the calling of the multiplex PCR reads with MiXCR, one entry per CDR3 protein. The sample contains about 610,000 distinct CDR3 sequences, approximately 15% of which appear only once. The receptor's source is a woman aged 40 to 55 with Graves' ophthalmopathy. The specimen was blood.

CDR3 in DNA: TGTGCCAGCAGCTTGGAACCAGGAGCGGGCCGGTTGGGCTATGGCTACACCTTC. This translates into CASSLEPGAGRLGYGYTF. The V gene is TRBV5-4, the J gene TRBJ1-2; no clear D gene. The CDR3 sequence is 18 residues long. V lost 0 bases, J lost 4 bases, and 22 bases lay in between. CDR1 and CDR2 from the germline V gene are SGHNT and YYREEE (reference sequence).